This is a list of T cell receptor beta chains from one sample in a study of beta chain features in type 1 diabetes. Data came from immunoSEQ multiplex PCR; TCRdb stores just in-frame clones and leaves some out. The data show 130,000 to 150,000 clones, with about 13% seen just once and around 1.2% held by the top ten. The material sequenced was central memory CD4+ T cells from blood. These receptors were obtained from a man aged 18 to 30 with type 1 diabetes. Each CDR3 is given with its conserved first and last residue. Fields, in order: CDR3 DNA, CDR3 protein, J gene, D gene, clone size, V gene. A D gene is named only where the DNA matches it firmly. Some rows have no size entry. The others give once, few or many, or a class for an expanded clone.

CDR3nt: TGTGCCAGCGAGGCCGGGCTTAGCTCTGGGGCCAACGTCCTGACTTTC; CDR3aa: CASEAGLSSGANVLTF; j_gene: TRBJ2-6; d_gene: NA; abundance: NA; v_gene: TRBV9
CDR3nt: TGCGCCAGCGAAGAATCCCCAGGGGTTAATTCACCCCTCCACTTT; CDR3aa: CASEESPGVNSPLHF; j_gene: TRBJ1-6; d_gene: NA; abundance: many; v_gene: TRBV5-1
CDR3nt: TGTGCCAGCAGCATTGACAGCAAAAGCACAGATACGCAGTATTTT; CDR3aa: CASSIDSKSTDTQYF; j_gene: TRBJ2-3; d_gene: NA; abundance: NA; v_gene: TRBV7-7
CDR3nt: TGCAGCGTTCGTGGGGGACAAGAGACCCAGTACTTC; CDR3aa: CSVRGGQETQYF; j_gene: TRBJ2-5; d_gene: NA; abundance: few; v_gene: TRBV29-1
CDR3nt: TGTGCCAGCAGCGAGACAGTTTACACTGAAGCTTTCTTT; CDR3aa: CASSETVYTEAFF; j_gene: TRBJ1-1; d_gene: NA; abundance: few; v_gene: TRBV7-2
CDR3nt: TGTGCCAGCAGCCAGTTTACAGGGGCGATCTACAATGAGCAGTTCTTC; CDR3aa: CASSQFTGAIYNEQFF; j_gene: TRBJ2-1; d_gene: TRBD1; abundance: NA; v_gene: TRBV14
CDR3nt: TGTGCCAGCAGCTCAGACGGGACAGGGCTCCGCGAGCAGTACTTC; CDR3aa: CASSSDGTGLREQYF; j_gene: TRBJ2-7; d_gene: TRBD1; abundance: many; v_gene: TRBV11-1
CDR3nt: TGTGCCAGCAGCTTCAACTCTGGAAACACCATATATTTT; CDR3aa: CASSFNSGNTIYF; j_gene: TRBJ1-3; d_gene: NA; abundance: few; v_gene: TRBV7-8
CDR3nt: TGCGCCAGCAGCTTGGGGCGGATACAAGAGACCCAGTACTTC; CDR3aa: CASSLGRIQETQYF; j_gene: TRBJ2-5; d_gene: NA; abundance: few; v_gene: TRBV5-1
CDR3nt: TGTGCCAGCAGCGTAGTACCAGGGGCCGCCACAGATACGCAGTATTTT; CDR3aa: CASSVVPGAATDTQYF; j_gene: TRBJ2-3; d_gene: NA; abundance: few; v_gene: TRBV9
CDR3nt: TGCGCCAGCAGCCGGGTTCCGGATGGTGAGCAGTTCTTC; CDR3aa: CASSRVPDGEQFF; j_gene: TRBJ2-1; d_gene: NA; abundance: NA; v_gene: TRBV5-1
CDR3nt: TGCGCCAGCAGCTCCCGGGACGTAGCCAAAAACATTCAGTACTTC; CDR3aa: CASSSRDVAKNIQYF; j_gene: TRBJ2-4; d_gene: NA; abundance: few; v_gene: TRBV5-1
CDR3nt: TGTGCCATCAGTGTCGAAGGGAGGGCAGATACGCAGTATTTT; CDR3aa: CAISVEGRADTQYF; j_gene: TRBJ2-3; d_gene: TRBD2; abundance: many; v_gene: TRBV10-3
CDR3nt: TGTGCCAGCAGTCTGCGGACAGATACGCAGTATTTT; CDR3aa: CASSLRTDTQYF; j_gene: TRBJ2-3; d_gene: NA; abundance: few; v_gene: TRBV2
CDR3nt: TGTGCCAGCAAAAGGGGCGCGATTTCCTACGAGCAGTACTTC; CDR3aa: CASKRGAISYEQYF; j_gene: TRBJ2-7; d_gene: NA; abundance: few; v_gene: TRBV6-1
CDR3nt: TGTGCCAGCAGTCCCAGGACAGGGGACCATGAAGCTTTCTTT; CDR3aa: CASSPRTGDHEAFF; j_gene: TRBJ1-1; d_gene: TRBD1; abundance: NA; v_gene: TRBV2
CDR3nt: TGCAGCGTGGTGGACGGTGTAAATTCACCCCTCCACTTT; CDR3aa: CSVVDGVNSPLHF; j_gene: TRBJ1-6; d_gene: NA; abundance: NA; v_gene: TRBV29-1
CDR3nt: TGTGCCAGCAGCTTAACCGGGACAGGGAATTTGGAGACCCAGTACTTC; CDR3aa: CASSLTGTGNLETQYF; j_gene: TRBJ2-5; d_gene: TRBD1; abundance: NA; v_gene: TRBV9
CDR3nt: TGTGCCAGCAGCTTCCCAGGACAGGCGGGAGAAAAACTGTTTTTT; CDR3aa: CASSFPGQAGEKLFF; j_gene: TRBJ1-4; d_gene: TRBD1; abundance: NA; v_gene: TRBV5-4
CDR3nt: TGTGCCAGCAGAGCCGAGACAGTGTTAACCTACGAGCAGTACTTC; CDR3aa: CASRAETVLTYEQYF; j_gene: TRBJ2-7; d_gene: NA; abundance: few; v_gene: TRBV2
CDR3nt: TGTGCCAGCCGCTTGGGGGCAACTAATGAAAAACTGTTTTTT; CDR3aa: CASRLGATNEKLFF; j_gene: TRBJ1-4; d_gene: NA; abundance: NA; v_gene: TRBV18
CDR3nt: TGTGCCAGCAGTCCGGGACAGGCCCGGAAAGGACTGTTTTTT; CDR3aa: CASSPGQARKGLFF; j_gene: TRBJ1-4; d_gene: TRBD1; abundance: few; v_gene: TRBV6-5
CDR3nt: TGTGCCAGCAGCCGAACTCCGGGACAGGGGGCTTCGGAGACCCAGTACTTC; CDR3aa: CASSRTPGQGASETQYF; j_gene: TRBJ2-5; d_gene: TRBD1; abundance: NA; v_gene: TRBV7-9
CDR3nt: TGTGCCAGCAGACGGACTAGCGGGAACACCGGGGAGCTGTTTTTT; CDR3aa: CASRRTSGNTGELFF; j_gene: TRBJ2-2; d_gene: TRBD2; abundance: NA; v_gene: TRBV2
CDR3nt: TGTGCCAGCAGCTTAGACAGGGAACTCTCTGGAAACACCATATATTTT; CDR3aa: CASSLDRELSGNTIYF; j_gene: TRBJ1-3; d_gene: NA; abundance: NA; v_gene: TRBV7-9
CDR3nt: TGTGCCAGCAGTCTGAACGCGGGGTATGGCGGGGAGCTGTTTTTT; CDR3aa: CASSLNAGYGGELFF; j_gene: TRBJ2-2; d_gene: NA; abundance: few; v_gene: TRBV2
CDR3nt: TGTGCCAGCAGTCCCCAAATGGGGGCGGAAAGAAAACTGTTTTTT; CDR3aa: CASSPQMGAERKLFF; j_gene: TRBJ1-4; d_gene: NA; abundance: few; v_gene: TRBV6-6
CDR3nt: TGTGCCAGCAGTGACCAGGGGCCTGCAGATACGCAGTATTTT; CDR3aa: CASSDQGPADTQYF; j_gene: TRBJ2-3; d_gene: NA; abundance: NA; v_gene: TRBV25-1
CDR3nt: TGTGCCAGCATCCCTCGGGGGGCACGGGGCGAGCAGTACTTC; CDR3aa: CASIPRGARGEQYF; j_gene: TRBJ2-7; d_gene: NA; abundance: NA; v_gene: TRBV28
CDR3nt: TGTGCCTGGGGTTTAACAGGGGGCTATACGCAGTATTTT; CDR3aa: CAWGLTGGYTQYF; j_gene: TRBJ2-3; d_gene: TRBD1; abundance: few; v_gene: TRBV30
CDR3nt: TGTGCCATCAGTGAGGCCCGAGCCTACGAGCAGTACTTC; CDR3aa: CAISEARAYEQYF; j_gene: TRBJ2-7; d_gene: NA; abundance: few; v_gene: TRBV10-3
CDR3nt: TGTGCCATCAGTGAGGCAGGGGCCACCTACGAGCAGTACTTC; CDR3aa: CAISEAGATYEQYF; j_gene: TRBJ2-7; d_gene: NA; abundance: NA; v_gene: TRBV10-3
CDR3nt: TGTGCCAGCAGCTTAGGACAGTTGCGCTCACCCCTCCACTTT; CDR3aa: CASSLGQLRSPLHF; j_gene: TRBJ1-6; d_gene: NA; abundance: few; v_gene: TRBV13
CDR3nt: TGTGCCAGTATCAGGACACAGAACACTGAAGCTTTCTTT; CDR3aa: CASIRTQNTEAFF; j_gene: TRBJ1-1; d_gene: NA; abundance: NA; v_gene: TRBV19
CDR3nt: TGTGCCAGCAGCCCTTCTACAGGGCGCACAGATACGCAGTATTTT; CDR3aa: CASSPSTGRTDTQYF; j_gene: TRBJ2-3; d_gene: NA; abundance: NA; v_gene: TRBV6-1
CDR3nt: TGTGCCAGCAGTGAAAGGGGCCGGGGCACCGGGGAGCTGTTTTTT; CDR3aa: CASSERGRGTGELFF; j_gene: TRBJ2-2; d_gene: NA; abundance: few; v_gene: TRBV2
CDR3nt: TGTGCCAGCAGTTTACAGGGGAGCGAGCAGTACTTC; CDR3aa: CASSLQGSEQYF; j_gene: TRBJ2-7; d_gene: TRBD1; abundance: few; v_gene: TRBV6-5
CDR3nt: TGTGCCTGGAGCAGATTGTCCTATAATTCACCCCTCCACTTT; CDR3aa: CAWSRLSYNSPLHF; j_gene: TRBJ1-6; d_gene: NA; abundance: few; v_gene: TRBV30
CDR3nt: TGTGCCAGCCAAGGCTTCTCTAGGTCAGATACGCAGTATTTT; CDR3aa: CASQGFSRSDTQYF; j_gene: TRBJ2-3; d_gene: NA; abundance: NA; v_gene: TRBV2
CDR3nt: TGCAGCTCCCAGGTGAACACTGAAGCTTTCTTT; CDR3aa: CSSQVNTEAFF; j_gene: TRBJ1-1; d_gene: NA; abundance: many; v_gene: TRBV29-1
CDR3nt: TGTGCCAGCAGCTCGTGGGATGATACGCAGTATTTT; CDR3aa: CASSSWDDTQYF; j_gene: TRBJ2-3; d_gene: NA; abundance: NA; v_gene: TRBV11-1
CDR3nt: TGCGCCAGCAGCCAAGCACAGGCCCTGGAGACCCAGTACTTC; CDR3aa: CASSQAQALETQYF; j_gene: TRBJ2-5; d_gene: NA; abundance: NA; v_gene: TRBV4-1
CDR3nt: TGTGCCAGCAGCCCAACAGGGGGCAGGAAAGATACGCAGTATTTT; CDR3aa: CASSPTGGRKDTQYF; j_gene: TRBJ2-3; d_gene: TRBD1; abundance: NA; v_gene: TRBV14
CDR3nt: TGTGCCAGCAGCCGCGGAGGGGGCCGGGACAATGAGCAGTTCTTC; CDR3aa: CASSRGGGRDNEQFF; j_gene: TRBJ2-1; d_gene: NA; abundance: few; v_gene: TRBV7-6
CDR3nt: TGTGCCAGCAGTTTAACCGTAAATTCACCCCTCCACTTT; CDR3aa: CASSLTVNSPLHF; j_gene: TRBJ1-6; d_gene: NA; abundance: few; v_gene: TRBV27
CDR3nt: TGTGCCAGCAGCCCGACAGGGAATCAGCCCCAGCATTTT; CDR3aa: CASSPTGNQPQHF; j_gene: TRBJ1-5; d_gene: TRBD1; abundance: NA; v_gene: TRBV7-7
CDR3nt: TGTGCCAGCATGGGGGTCCCTGGAAACACCATATATTTT; CDR3aa: CASMGVPGNTIYF; j_gene: TRBJ1-3; d_gene: NA; abundance: NA; v_gene: TRBV6-6
CDR3nt: TGTGCTAGCAGCTTGGGGGGTTCCGAGACCCAGTACTTC; CDR3aa: CASSLGGSETQYF; j_gene: TRBJ2-5; d_gene: NA; abundance: NA; v_gene: TRBV7-7
CDR3nt: TGCAGCTACAGCAGACAGGGTACCTATGGCTACACCTTC; CDR3aa: CSYSRQGTYGYTF; j_gene: TRBJ1-2; d_gene: TRBD1; abundance: NA; v_gene: TRBV29-1
CDR3nt: TGTGCCTGGAGTGTAGGGGGGGCTGTCTACGAGCAGTACTTC; CDR3aa: CAWSVGGAVYEQYF; j_gene: TRBJ2-7; d_gene: NA; abundance: few; v_gene: TRBV30
CDR3nt: TGTGCCTGGAGTCCGGGGACAGGGAAGGCCTACGAGCAGTACTTC; CDR3aa: CAWSPGTGKAYEQYF; j_gene: TRBJ2-7; d_gene: TRBD1; abundance: few; v_gene: TRBV30
CDR3nt: TGTGCCAGCAGCTTTATAAAACCGGGACAGGGGAGTGAAAAACTGTTTTTT; CDR3aa: CASSFIKPGQGSEKLFF; j_gene: TRBJ1-4; d_gene: TRBD1; abundance: NA; v_gene: TRBV13
CDR3nt: TGTGCCAGCAGGATGGACAGGTTCACTGAAGCTTTCTTT; CDR3aa: CASRMDRFTEAFF; j_gene: TRBJ1-1; d_gene: TRBD1; abundance: NA; v_gene: TRBV27
CDR3nt: TGTGCCACCAGCAGAGCCGGGACTAGCGGGAATACGCAGTATTTT; CDR3aa: CATSRAGTSGNTQYF; j_gene: TRBJ2-3; d_gene: TRBD2; abundance: NA; v_gene: TRBV15
CDR3nt: TGTGCCAGCAGTTTAGTCGCGAGGAGTAGGCGGTACTCTGGGGCCAACGTCCTGACTTTC; CDR3aa: CASSLVARSRRYSGANVLTF; j_gene: TRBJ2-6; d_gene: NA; abundance: NA; v_gene: TRBV28
CDR3nt: TGTGCCAGCAGTGAAAGCCAAATTGAAGCTTTCTTT; CDR3aa: CASSESQIEAFF; j_gene: TRBJ1-1; d_gene: NA; abundance: few; v_gene: TRBV2
CDR3nt: TGCGCCAGCAGCAGAGACAGACTATACGAGCAGTACTTC; CDR3aa: CASSRDRLYEQYF; j_gene: TRBJ2-7; d_gene: NA; abundance: NA; v_gene: TRBV5-1
CDR3nt: TGTGCCAGCTCACCGCGGACTAGCGGGGGGACAGATACGCAGTATTTT; CDR3aa: CASSPRTSGGTDTQYF; j_gene: TRBJ2-3; d_gene: TRBD2; abundance: NA; v_gene: TRBV18